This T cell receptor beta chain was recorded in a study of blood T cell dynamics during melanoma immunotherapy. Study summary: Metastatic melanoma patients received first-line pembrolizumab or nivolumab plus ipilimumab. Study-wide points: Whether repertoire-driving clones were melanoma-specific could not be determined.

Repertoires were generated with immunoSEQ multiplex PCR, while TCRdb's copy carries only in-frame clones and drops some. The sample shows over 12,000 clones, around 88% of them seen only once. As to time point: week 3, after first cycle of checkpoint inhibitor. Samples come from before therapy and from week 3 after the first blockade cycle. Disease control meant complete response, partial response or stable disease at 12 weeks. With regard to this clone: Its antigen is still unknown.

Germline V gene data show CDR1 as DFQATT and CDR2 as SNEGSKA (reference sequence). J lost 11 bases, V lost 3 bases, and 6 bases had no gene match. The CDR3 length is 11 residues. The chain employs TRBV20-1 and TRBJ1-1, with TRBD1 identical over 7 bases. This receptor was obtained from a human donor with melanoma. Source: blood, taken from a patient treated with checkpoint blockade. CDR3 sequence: CSARPTGFAFF. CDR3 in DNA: TGCAGTGCTAGGCCGACAGGGTTCGCTTTCTTT.